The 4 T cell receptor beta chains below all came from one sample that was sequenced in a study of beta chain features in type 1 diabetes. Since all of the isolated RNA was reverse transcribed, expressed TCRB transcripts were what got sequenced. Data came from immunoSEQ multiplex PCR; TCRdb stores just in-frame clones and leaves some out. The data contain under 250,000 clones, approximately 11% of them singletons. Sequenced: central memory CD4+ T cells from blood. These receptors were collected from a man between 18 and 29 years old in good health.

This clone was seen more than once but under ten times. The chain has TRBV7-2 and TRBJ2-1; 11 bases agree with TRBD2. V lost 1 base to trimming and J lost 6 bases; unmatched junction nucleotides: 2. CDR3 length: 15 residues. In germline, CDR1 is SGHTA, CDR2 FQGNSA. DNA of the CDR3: TGTGCCAGCAGCTTAGAACTAGCGGGAGCCAATGAGCAGTTCTTC. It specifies CASSLELAGANEQFF.

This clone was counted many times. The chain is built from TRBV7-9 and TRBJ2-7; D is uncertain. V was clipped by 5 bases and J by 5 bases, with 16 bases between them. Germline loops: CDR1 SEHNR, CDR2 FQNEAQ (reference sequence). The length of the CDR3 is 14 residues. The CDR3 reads CASSGPQETHEQYF. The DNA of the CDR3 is TGTGCCAGCAGCGGGCCCCAGGAGACCCACGAGCAGTACTTC.

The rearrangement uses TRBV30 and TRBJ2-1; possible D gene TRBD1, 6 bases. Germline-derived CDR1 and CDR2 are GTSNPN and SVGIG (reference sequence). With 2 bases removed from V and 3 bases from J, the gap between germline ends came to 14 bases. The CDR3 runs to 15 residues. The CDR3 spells CAWSPGQPRYNEQFF. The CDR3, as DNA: TGTGCCTGGAGTCCCGGACAGCCCCGCTACAATGAGCAGTTCTTC.

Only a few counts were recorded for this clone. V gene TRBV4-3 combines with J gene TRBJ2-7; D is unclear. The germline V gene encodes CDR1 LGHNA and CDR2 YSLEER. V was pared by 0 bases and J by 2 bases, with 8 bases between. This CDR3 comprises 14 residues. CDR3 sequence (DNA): TGCGCCAGCAGCCAAGACTATCGGGCCTACGAGCAGTACTTC. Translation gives CASSQDYRAYEQYF.